The rows below give T cell receptor beta chains drawn from one sample of a study of control samples from healthy donors and cancer patients. The data were produced by immunoSEQ multiplex PCR, yet TCRdb's version contains in-frame clones alone and is incomplete. The table has about 110,000 clones, more than 75% seen once. Sequenced input: PBMCs. The receptors were sampled from a woman aged 60-70 years with lung cancer. Both conserved end residues are part of each CDR3. D genes are given only for firm matches. Clone size is given for some rows only: seen once, a few or many times, or a class if the clone is expanded.

v_gene	abundance	d_gene	j_gene	CDR3nt	CDR3aa
TRBV2	-	TRBD1	TRBJ1-4	TGTGCCAGCCTCCTGGGACAGGCAACTAATGAAAAACTGTTTTTT	CASLLGQATNEKLFF
TRBV6-5	once	-	TRBJ1-3	TGTGCCAGCAGTTACCGGGGCCCGAGGGATGGAAACACCATATATTTT	CASSYRGPRDGNTIYF
TRBV3-1/TRBV3-2	-	TRBD1	TRBJ2-7	TGTGCCAGCAGCCAGTCTCTCAGGGGGCGTGAGATTACGGGCTACGAGCAGTACTTC	CASSQSLRGREITGYEQYF
TRBV25-1	once	-	TRBJ1-2	TGTGCCAGCAGTTATCGCTGGCAAGATGGCTACACCTTC	CASSYRWQDGYTF
TRBV6-5	-	-	TRBJ1-1	TGTGCCAGCGCTGGGGAGGGTTGGACTGAAGCTTTCTTT	CASAGEGWTEAFF
TRBV28	-	TRBD1	TRBJ1-4	TGTGCCAGCAGTATAAACAGGGGAACTAATGAAAAACTGTTTTTT	CASSINRGTNEKLFF
TRBV30	-	TRBD1	TRBJ2-1	TGTGCCTGGAGACCCCCGGGACAGGGAGAGTCCTACGGCAATGAGCAGTTCTTC	CAWRPPGQGESYGNEQFF
TRBV7-3	once	TRBD1	TRBJ2-2	TGTGCCAGCAGCCCGGGACAGGGGAAAGGAGAGCTGTTTTTT	CASSPGQGKGELFF
TRBV5-1	-	-	TRBJ1-4	TGCGCCAGCAGCTTGGGGGGGTTTCTAGGGAATGAAAAACTGTTTTTT	CASSLGGFLGNEKLFF
TRBV30	few	-	TRBJ2-2	TGTGCCTGGAGTGTAAACACCGGGGAGCTGTTTTTT	CAWSVNTGELFF
TRBV25-1	-	-	TRBJ1-5	TGTGCCAGCAGTGTTGGGGTAGGCAATCAGCCCCAGCATTTT	CASSVGVGNQPQHF
TRBV5-6	-	-	TRBJ1-1	TGTGCCAGCAGCCAAGGTCCGACTGAAGCTTTCTTT	CASSQGPTEAFF
TRBV13	-	TRBD2	TRBJ2-1	TGTGCCAGCAGCTTAAGTTTCGGGATAGCGGGCCTTGGAGAGCAGTTCTTC	CASSLSFGIAGLGEQFF
TRBV5-1	-	-	TRBJ2-5	TGCGCCAGCAGCTTCCAAGAGACCCAGTACTTC	CASSFQETQYF
TRBV7-9	-	-	TRBJ1-5	TGTGCCAGCAGCTTAGGCGCTCGCAATCAGCCCCAGCATTTT	CASSLGARNQPQHF
TRBV7-8	-	-	TRBJ1-1	TGTGCCAGCAGCTTAGATCTCCGCCCGGGACCGGGTATGGATAAAGCTTTCTTT	CASSLDLRPGPGMDKAFF
TRBV28	once	TRBD1	TRBJ1-4	TGTGCCAGCAGTTTTCGACCGGGACAGAGCCTTAATGAAAAACTGTTTTTT	CASSFRPGQSLNEKLFF
TRBV18	few	-	TRBJ2-3	TGTGCCAGCTCACCGCAGGACTTCGGGACTTCTCCGCAGTATTTT	CASSPQDFGTSPQYF